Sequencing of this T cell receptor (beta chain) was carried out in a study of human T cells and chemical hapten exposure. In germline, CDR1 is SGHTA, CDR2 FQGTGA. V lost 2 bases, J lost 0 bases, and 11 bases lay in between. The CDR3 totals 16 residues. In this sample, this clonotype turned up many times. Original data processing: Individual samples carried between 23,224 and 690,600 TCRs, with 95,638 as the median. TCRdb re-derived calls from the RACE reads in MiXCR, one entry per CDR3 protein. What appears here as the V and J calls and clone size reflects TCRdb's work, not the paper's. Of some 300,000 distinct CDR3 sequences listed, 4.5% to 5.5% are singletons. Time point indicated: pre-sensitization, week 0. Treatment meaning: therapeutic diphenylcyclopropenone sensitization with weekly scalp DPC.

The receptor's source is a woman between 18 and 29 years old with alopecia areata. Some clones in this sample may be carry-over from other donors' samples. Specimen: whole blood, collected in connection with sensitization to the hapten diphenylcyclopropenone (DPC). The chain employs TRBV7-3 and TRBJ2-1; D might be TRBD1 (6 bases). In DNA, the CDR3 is TGTGCCAGCAGCTTAGGGACATCGAGCTCCTACAATGAGCAGTTCTTC. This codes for CASSLGTSSSYNEQFF.